The sequence of this T cell receptor beta chain was determined in a study of shared clonotypes between healthy human individuals. V lost 4 bases to trimming and J lost 1 base, with 9 bases between them. The V gene's germline CDR1 is SGHTS and CDR2 YDEGEE. The CDR3 consists of 13 residues. Measured with immunoSEQ multiplex PCR; TCRdb has only the in-frame clones, and not every one. This table holds 2 million to 2.5 million clones, approximately 93% found once. Sequenced sample: naive CD4+ T cells from PBMCs. Subset of the sample: CD45RA+ positively selected. The sequence was collected from a young man in good health. Some clones in this sample may be carry-over from other donors' samples. This chain links TRBV5-8 with TRBJ2-7; possibly TRBD1 for D (5 bases). The CDR3 region is CASSPDSSYEQYF. The CDR3 region has the DNA TGTGCCAGCAGCCCCGACAGTTCCTACGAGCAGTACTTC.